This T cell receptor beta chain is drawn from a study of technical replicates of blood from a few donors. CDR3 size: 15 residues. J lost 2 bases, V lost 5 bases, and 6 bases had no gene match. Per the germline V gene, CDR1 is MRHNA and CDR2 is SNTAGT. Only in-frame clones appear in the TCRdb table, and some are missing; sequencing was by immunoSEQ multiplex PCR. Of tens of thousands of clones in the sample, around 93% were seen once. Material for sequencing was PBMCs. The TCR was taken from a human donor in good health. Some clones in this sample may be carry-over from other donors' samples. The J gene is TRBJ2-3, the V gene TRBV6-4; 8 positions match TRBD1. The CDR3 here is CASSPTGEPTDTQYF. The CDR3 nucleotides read TGTGCCAGCAGTCCGACAGGGGAACCCACAGATACGCAGTATTTT.